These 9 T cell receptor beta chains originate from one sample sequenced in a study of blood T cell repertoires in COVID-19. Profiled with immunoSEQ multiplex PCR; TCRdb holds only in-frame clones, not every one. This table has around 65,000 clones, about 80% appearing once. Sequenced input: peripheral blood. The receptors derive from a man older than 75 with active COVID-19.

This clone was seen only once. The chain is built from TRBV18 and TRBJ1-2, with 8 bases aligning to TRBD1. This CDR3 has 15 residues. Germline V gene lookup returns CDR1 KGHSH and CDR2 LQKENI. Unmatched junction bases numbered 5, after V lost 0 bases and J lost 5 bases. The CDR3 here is CASSPPLDRGYGYTF. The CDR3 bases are TGTGCCAGCTCACCACCGTTAGACAGGGGATATGGCTACACCTTC. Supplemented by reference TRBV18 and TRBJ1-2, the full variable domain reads NAGVMQNPRHLVRRRGQEARLRCSPMKGHSHVYWYRQLPEEGLKFMVYLQKENIIDESGMPKERFSAEFPKEGPSILRIQQVVRGDSAAYFCASSPPLDRGYGYTFGSGTRLTVV.

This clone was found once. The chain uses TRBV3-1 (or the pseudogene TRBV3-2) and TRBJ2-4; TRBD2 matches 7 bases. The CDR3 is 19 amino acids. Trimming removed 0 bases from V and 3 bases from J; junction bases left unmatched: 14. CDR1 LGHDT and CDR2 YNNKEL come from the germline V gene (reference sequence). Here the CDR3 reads CASSQDKGGGSTLKNIQYF. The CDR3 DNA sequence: TGTGCCAGCAGCCAAGATAAGGGCGGCGGGAGCACCCTCAAAAACATTCAGTACTTC.

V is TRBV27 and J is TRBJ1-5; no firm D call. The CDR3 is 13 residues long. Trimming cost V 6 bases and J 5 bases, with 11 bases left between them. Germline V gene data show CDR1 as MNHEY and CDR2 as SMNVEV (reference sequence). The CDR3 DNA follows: TGTGCCAGCAGACATTTACCCTATCAGCCCCAGCATTTT. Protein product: CASRHLPYQPQHF.

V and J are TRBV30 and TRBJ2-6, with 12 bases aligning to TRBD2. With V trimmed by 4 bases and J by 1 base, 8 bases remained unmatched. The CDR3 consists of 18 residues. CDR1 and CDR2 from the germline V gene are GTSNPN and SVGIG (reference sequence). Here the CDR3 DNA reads TGTGCCTGGACCCCACTAGCGGGAGGTTGGTCTGGGGCCAACGTCCTGACTTTC. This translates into CAWTPLAGGWSGANVLTF.

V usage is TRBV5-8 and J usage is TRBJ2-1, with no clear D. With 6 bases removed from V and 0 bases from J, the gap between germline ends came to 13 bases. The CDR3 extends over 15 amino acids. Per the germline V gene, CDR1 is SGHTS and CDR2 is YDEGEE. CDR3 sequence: CASIPGRSSYNEQFF. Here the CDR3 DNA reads TGTGCCAGCATCCCCGGCCGGAGCTCCTACAATGAGCAGTTCTTC.

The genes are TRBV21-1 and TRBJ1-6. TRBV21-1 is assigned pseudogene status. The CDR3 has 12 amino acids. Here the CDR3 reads CASRKGESPLHF. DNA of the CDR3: TGTGCCAGCAGAAAGGGAGAATCACCCCTCCACTTT.

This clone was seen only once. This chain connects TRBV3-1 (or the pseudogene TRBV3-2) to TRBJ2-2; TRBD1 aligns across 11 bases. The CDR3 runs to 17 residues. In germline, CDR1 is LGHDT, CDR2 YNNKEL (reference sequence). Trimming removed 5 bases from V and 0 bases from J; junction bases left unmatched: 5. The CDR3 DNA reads TGTGCCAGCAGCTACCGGACAGGGGGCGCGAACACCGGGGAGCTGTTTTTT. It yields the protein CASSYRTGGANTGELFF.

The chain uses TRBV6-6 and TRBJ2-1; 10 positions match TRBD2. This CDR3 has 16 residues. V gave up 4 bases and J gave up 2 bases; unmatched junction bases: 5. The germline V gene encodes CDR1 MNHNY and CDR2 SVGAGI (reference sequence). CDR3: CASSWGLALTYNEQFF. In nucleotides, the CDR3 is TGTGCCAGCAGTTGGGGACTAGCGCTAACCTACAATGAGCAGTTCTTC.

Written as DNA, the CDR3 is TGCAGCGGCACCGGGACAGGGTTGGGTCACACCATATATTTT. Its protein product is CSGTGTGLGHTIYF. The chain links TRBV29-1 to TRBJ1-3, with 9 bases identical to TRBD1. Germline V lookup: CDR1 SQVTM, CDR2 ANQGSEA. With 7 bases clipped from V and 8 bases from J, the junction kept 12 bases outside the gene matches. The CDR3 extends over 14 amino acids.